One sample yielded the 26 T cell receptor beta chains listed below, sequenced in a study of blood T cell repertoires in COVID-19. TCRdb keeps only in-frame clones here, not all; method: immunoSEQ multiplex PCR. The sample holds roughly 400,000 clones, 88% seen once. Sequencing was carried out using PBMCs or T cells enriched from blood (not recorded which). These receptors originate from a young woman who had been exposed to COVID-19.

The gene calls are TRBV11-3 and TRBJ2-2, with D possibly matching TRBD1 (5 bases). V was cut by 4 bases and J by 5 bases, with 11 bases left in between. Germline CDR1 reads SGHNT; CDR2 reads YENEEA. The CDR3 sequence is 14 residues long. The CDR3 bases are TGTGCCAGCAGCTCCAGGGTTTCGACCGGGGAGCTGTTTTTT. This gives the protein CASSSRVSTGELFF.

J is TRBJ2-5 and V is TRBV7-9, with 7 bases identical to TRBD2. The CDR3 runs to 17 residues. J was trimmed by 0 bases and V by 5 bases; bases with no gene match: 12. Germline loops: CDR1 SEHNR, CDR2 FQNEAQ (reference sequence). CDR3 coding DNA: TGTGCCAGCAGCGAAAGTCAACTAGCGCACAACCAAGAGACCCAGTACTTC. This translates into CASSESQLAHNQETQYF.

CDR3 region: CASSARRVNNYGYTF. Here the CDR3 DNA reads TGTGCCAGCAGCGCCCGCAGGGTAAACAACTATGGCTACACCTTC. The chain has TRBV9 and TRBJ1-2, with D possibly TRBD1 on 5 matching bases. CDR1 and CDR2 (germline): SGDLS, YYNGEE. The V end was cut by 3 bases, the J end by 2 bases, with 14 bases between. The CDR3 consists of 15 residues.

The genes are TRBV28 and TRBJ2-7, with TRBD1 matching over 10 bases. With V trimmed by 5 bases and J by 4 bases, 8 bases remained unmatched. The germline V gene encodes CDR1 MDHEN and CDR2 SYDVKM. This CDR3 contains 15 residues. The CDR3 bases are TGTGCCAGCAGTCCCACCGGGACAGGGGATTACGAGCAGTACTTC. Translating it yields CASSPTGTGDYEQYF.

CDR3 loop: CASSLVQGANSPLHF. The CDR3 nucleotides read TGTGCCAGCAGTTTGGTACAGGGGGCCAATTCACCCCTCCACTTT. The chain has TRBV28 and TRBJ1-6; the match to TRBD1 covers 9 bases. Losses at the gene ends were 3 bases for V and 7 bases for J; bases not matched to a gene: 4. CDR3 length equals 15 residues. Germline V gene data show CDR1 as MDHEN and CDR2 as SYDVKM.

The rearrangement links TRBV4-1 to TRBJ2-7; D unclear. Germline V gene sequence: CDR1 MGHRA, CDR2 YSYEKL. This CDR3 has 12 residues. Trimming pared 4 bases from V and 1 base from J, leaving 5 bases between. The CDR3 bases are TGCGCCAGCAGCCTTTCTTCCTACGAGCAGTACTTC. Its protein product is CASSLSSYEQYF.

CDR3 DNA: TGTGCCAGCAGCTTAGCGGCGTCCCGGGACTACACCTACGAGCAGTACTTC. Protein: CASSLAASRDYTYEQYF. This chain uses TRBV7-6 with TRBJ2-7, with 7 nucleotides matching TRBD2. Looked up from germline, CDR1 is SGHVS and CDR2 is FNYEAQ. Trimming took 0 bases from V and 2 from J; bases not matched to a gene: 10. This CDR3 region has 17 residues.

This clone was picked up one time. The rearrangement uses TRBV10-3 and TRBJ2-3, with TRBD1 as a possible D gene (5 bases). V was pared by 4 bases and J by 1 base, with 9 bases between. This CDR3 has 14 residues. Germline CDR1 is ENHRY and CDR2 is SYGVKD. CDR3 protein: CAISGQPGTDTQYF. CDR3 DNA sequence: TGTGCCATCAGTGGACAGCCTGGCACAGATACGCAGTATTTT.

The V and J genes are TRBV12-3 or TRBV12-4 and TRBJ1-5; D is unresolved. V was pared by 6 bases and J by 7 bases, with 13 bases between. The CDR3 consists of 13 residues. The CDR3 protein is CASRGAGTQPQHF. The CDR3 DNA is TGTGCCAGCAGGGGCGCCGGAACACAGCCCCAGCATTTT.

The genes are TRBV4-1 and TRBJ1-2; D unclear. The CDR3 is made up of 17 amino acids. Trimming left V 0 bases short and J 8 bases short, with 22 bases between. The V gene's germline CDR1 is MGHRA and CDR2 YSYEKL. The CDR3 region is CASSQDSVQRSVTGYTF. The DNA for the CDR3 is TGCGCCAGCAGCCAAGATTCGGTGCAGCGATCCGTCACGGGCTACACCTTC.

The chain carries TRBV2 and TRBJ1-5; 7 nucleotides match TRBD1. Trimming cost V 6 bases and J 6 bases; bases outside gene matches: 8. The CDR3 has 14 amino acids. Germline values: CDR1 SNHLY, CDR2 FYNNEI. Here the CDR3 reads CASRNYDRAQPQHF. The CDR3 nucleotides are TGTGCCAGCAGGAACTACGACAGGGCTCAGCCCCAGCATTTT.

The rearrangement joins TRBV5-6 to TRBJ1-1, with D maybe TRBD1 (5 bases). There are 16 residues in the CDR3. CDR1 SGHDT and CDR2 YYEEEE come from the germline V gene. Trimming removed 0 bases at V and 1 base at J, with 13 bases between. The DNA for the CDR3 is TGTGCCAGCAGCTTGGGTTCCGGGGGACCGAACACTGAAGCTTTCTTT. Encoded protein: CASSLGSGGPNTEAFF.

The chain recombines TRBV28 with TRBJ1-1; maybe TRBD1 (6 bases). Deletions cut 6 bases from V and 0 bases from J, with 17 bases between. From germline, CDR1 is MDHEN and CDR2 SYDVKM. The CDR3 totals 16 residues. CDR3: CASRPMGDTMNTEAFF. The CDR3 DNA reads as TGTGCCAGCAGGCCTATGGGGGACACCATGAACACTGAAGCTTTCTTT.

The chain carries TRBV29-1 and TRBJ2-3, with D tentatively TRBD2 (5 bases). CDR3 length equals 12 residues. Germline loops: CDR1 SQVTM, CDR2 ANQGSEA. V was cut by 4 bases and J by 6 bases, with 11 bases left in between. In DNA form, the CDR3 reads TGCAGCGTTGTAACGAGGGCTGATACGCAGTATTTT. Residues: CSVVTRADTQYF.

The rearrangement links TRBV19 to TRBJ1-4; 7 bases map to TRBD1. J was trimmed by 5 bases and V by 10 bases; bases with no gene match: 10. CDR1 and CDR2 from the germline V gene are LNHDA and SQIVND (reference sequence). CDR3 size: 14 residues. In DNA form, the CDR3 reads TGTGCCACCAGGAACAGGGGCCGAAATGAAAAACTGTTTTTT. Residues: CATRNRGRNEKLFF.

The chain recombines TRBV28 with TRBJ2-2, with 8 bases fitting TRBD1. Germline V gives CDR1 MDHEN, CDR2 SYDVKM. The J segment lost 7 bases and the V segment lost 8 bases, leaving 18 bases of the junction unmatched. The CDR3 is made up of 17 amino acids. The CDR3 nucleotides read TGTGCCAGCTATAACGGCTTCAGGGGGCGCGATGTCGGGGAGCTGTTTTTT. It yields the protein CASYNGFRGRDVGELFF. Looking up the rest from reference TRBV28 and TRBJ2-2 gives the full variable domain: DVKVTQSSRYLVKRTGEKVFLECVQDMDHENMFWYRQDPGLGLRLIYFSYDVKMKEKGDIPEGYSVSREKKERFSLILESASTNQTSMYLCASYNGFRGRDVGELFFGEGSRLTVL.

This clone has just one count. This rearrangement joins TRBV2 to TRBJ2-2, with 12 positions matching TRBD1. This CDR3 is built from 20 residues. Losses at the gene ends were 1 base for V and 7 bases for J; bases not matched to a gene: 16. Germline loops: CDR1 SNHLY, CDR2 FYNNEI. The CDR3 nucleotides read TGTGCCAGCAGTGAAGTTTGGGACAGGGGGCCTAGCGGGAGTCACGGGGAGCTGTTTTTT. It specifies CASSEVWDRGPSGSHGELFF. Drawing the rest from reference TRBV2 and TRBJ2-2, the complete variable domain is EPEVTQTPSHQVTQMGQEVILRCVPISNHLYFYWYRQILGQKVEFLVSFYNNEISEKSEIFDDQFSVERPDGSNFTLKIRSTKLEDSAMYFCASSEVWDRGPSGSHGELFFGEGSRLTVL.

The V gene is TRBV23-1, the J gene TRBJ1-1, with D possibly matching TRBD1 (6 bases). TRBV23-1 has ORF status, its function being uncertain. This CDR3 contains 16 residues. Trimming cost V 2 bases and J 4 bases, with 17 bases left between them. DNA of the CDR3: TGCGCCAGCAGTCAACGGACACATACAGGGATCACTGAAGCTTTCTTT. Amino acids: CASSQRTHTGITEAFF.

This chain links TRBV6-5 with TRBJ2-3; 7 bases fit TRBD2. Trimming removed 4 bases from V and 2 bases from J; junction bases left unmatched: 6. Germline V gene sequence: CDR1 MNHEY, CDR2 SVGAGI. The CDR3 loop spans 15 amino acids. For the CDR3, the DNA is TGTGCCAGCAGTTCTCCCGGGACTAACACAGATACGCAGTATTTT. Translated, it gives CASSSPGTNTDTQYF.

This rearrangement joins TRBV4-1 to TRBJ1-1; TRBD1 aligns across 7 bases. Germline V gene lookup returns CDR1 MGHRA and CDR2 YSYEKL. The CDR3 contains 15 residues. Unmatched junction bases numbered 6, after V lost 1 base and J lost 4 bases. This chain's CDR3 is CASSQADREVTEAFF. The CDR3 coding sequence is TGCGCCAGCAGCCAAGCAGACAGGGAAGTCACTGAAGCTTTCTTT.

The chain combines TRBV28 with TRBJ2-1, with TRBD2 matching 11 bases. The V segment lost 8 bases and the J segment 4 bases; nucleotides outside the gene matches: 16. Germline V CDR1 and CDR2: MDHEN, SYDVKM. This CDR3 is built from 18 residues. The chain's CDR3 is CASFPGGIAGGKYNEQFF. DNA for the CDR3: TGTGCCAGCTTCCCCGGGGGCATAGCGGGAGGGAAATACAATGAGCAGTTCTTC.

The rearrangement uses TRBV7-2 and TRBJ2-3; D is undetermined. Germline V CDR1 and CDR2: SGHTA, FQGNSA. V lost 3 bases to trimming and J lost 0 bases, with 10 bases between them. CDR3 length: 15 residues. CDR3: CASSFVAASTDTQYF. In DNA, the CDR3 is TGTGCCAGCAGCTTCGTCGCGGCTAGCACAGATACGCAGTATTTT.

The chain uses TRBV28 and TRBJ2-4; D uncertain. The CDR3 runs 14 residues. Germline V lookup: CDR1 MDHEN, CDR2 SYDVKM. V was shortened by 2 bases and J by 0 bases, with 5 bases between the two germline ends. The CDR3 is CASSLRVAKNIQYF. The CDR3 nucleotides are TGTGCCAGCAGTTTACGCGTAGCCAAAAACATTCAGTACTTC.

This clone has a single count. The chain employs TRBV7-2 and TRBJ2-7; 8 bases are a match to TRBD1. After removal of 8 bases from V and 1 base from J, the junction contained 16 bases not matched to a gene. Germline V gene sequence: CDR1 SGHTA, CDR2 FQGNSA. The CDR3 is 17 residues long. The CDR3 here is CASYGRTRGQGSYEQYF. The CDR3 nucleotides are TGTGCCAGCTATGGCCGCACGAGAGGACAGGGATCCTACGAGCAGTACTTC.

The chain links TRBV10-3 to TRBJ1-1; D is perhaps TRBD1 (6 bases). CDR3 length: 16 amino acids. V was clipped by 3 bases and J by 0 bases, with 14 bases between them. The germline gives CDR1 ENHRY, CDR2 SYGVKD. The CDR3 coding sequence is TGTGCCATCAGTGAATATACCGGGACAATGAACACTGAAGCTTTCTTT. Amino acid sequence: CAISEYTGTMNTEAFF.

J is TRBJ2-2 and V is TRBV7-9, with 7 nucleotides matching TRBD2. CDR3 length: 17 amino acids. Germline V gives CDR1 SEHNR, CDR2 FQNEAQ (reference sequence). Trimming cost V 5 bases and J 2 bases; bases outside gene matches: 11. The CDR3 sequence: CASSLERGTFNTGELFF. CDR3 sequence (DNA): TGTGCCAGCAGCCTTGAGCGGGGAACATTTAACACCGGGGAGCTGTTTTTT.